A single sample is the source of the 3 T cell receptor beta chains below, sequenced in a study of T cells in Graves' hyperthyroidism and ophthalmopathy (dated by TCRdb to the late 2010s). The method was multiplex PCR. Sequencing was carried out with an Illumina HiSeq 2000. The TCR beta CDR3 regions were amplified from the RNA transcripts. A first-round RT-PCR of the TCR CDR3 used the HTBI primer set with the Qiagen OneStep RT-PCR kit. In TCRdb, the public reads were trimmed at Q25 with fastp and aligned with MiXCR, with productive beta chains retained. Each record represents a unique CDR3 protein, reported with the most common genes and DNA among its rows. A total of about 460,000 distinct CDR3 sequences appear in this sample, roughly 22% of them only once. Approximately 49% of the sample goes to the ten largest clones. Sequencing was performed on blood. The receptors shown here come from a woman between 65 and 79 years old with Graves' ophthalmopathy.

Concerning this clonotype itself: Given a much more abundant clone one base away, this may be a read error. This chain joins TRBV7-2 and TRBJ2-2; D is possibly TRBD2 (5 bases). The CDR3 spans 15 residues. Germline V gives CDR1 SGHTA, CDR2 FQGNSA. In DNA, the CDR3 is TGTGCCAGCAGCTTTGAGGGTCTGGGCACCGGGGAGCGGTTTTTT. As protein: CASSFEGLGTGERFF.

CDR3 DNA sequence: TGCGCCAGCAGCACAAATCAGGGGGCGAGGGAGACCCAGTACTTC. Encoded protein: CASSTNQGARETQYF. The gene calls are TRBV5-1 and TRBJ2-5, with 8 bases matching TRBD1. The germline gives CDR1 SGHRS, CDR2 YFSETQ. V lost 4 bases and J lost 5; bases outside the gene matches: 10. The CDR3 has 15 residues.

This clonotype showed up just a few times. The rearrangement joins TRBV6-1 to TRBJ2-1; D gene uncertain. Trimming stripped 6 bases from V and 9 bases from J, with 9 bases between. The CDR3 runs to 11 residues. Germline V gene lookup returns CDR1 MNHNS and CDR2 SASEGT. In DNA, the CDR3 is TGTGCCAGCAGGGAGCCGGGTGAGCAGTTCTTC. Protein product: CASREPGEQFF.